The rows below give T cell receptor beta chains drawn from one sample of a study of T cells in Graves' hyperthyroidism and ophthalmopathy. MiXCR was run by TCRdb on the multiplex PCR reads, yielding one entry per CDR3 protein. The table shows fewer than 350,000 distinct CDR3 sequences, with 15% to 20% occurring only once. The sequenced sample consisted of blood. The receptors were sampled from a woman aged 45-65 years with Graves' hyperthyroidism. Both conserved end residues are part of each CDR3. The D gene is left open where the match is weak. Size is omitted from some rows. Given values are once, few, many or a class for expanded clones.

many NA TRBJ2-7 TRBV6-2/TRBV6-3 14 CASSSLLEGTEQYF TGTGCCAGCAGTTCGTTGCTAGAAGGAACCGAGCAGTACTTC
few NA TRBJ1-1 TRBV7-9 15 CASSTQTAGSTEAFF TGTGCCAGCAGTACTCAAACGGCAGGGAGCACTGAAGCTTTCTTT
NA TRBD1 TRBJ2-2 TRBV12-3/TRBV12-4 12 CASTDRAGELVF TGTGCCAGCACCGACAGGGCCGGGGAGCTGGTTTTT
many TRBD1 TRBJ2-7 TRBV2 13 CASSPDRGREQYF TGTGCCAGCAGCCCGGACAGGGGACGCGAGCAGTACTTC
many TRBD2 TRBJ2-3 TRBV3-1 16 CASSQQAGRYTDTQYF TGTGCCAGCAGCCAACAAGCGGGACGCTACACAGATACGCAGTATTTT
NA TRBD2 TRBJ2-2 TRBV6-2/TRBV6-3 17 CASSSLAEELDTGELFF TGTGCCAGCAGCTCACTAGCGGAGGAACTTGACACCGGGGAGCTGTTTTTT
NA NA TRBJ1-4 TRBV12-3/TRBV12-4 14 CASSSPPTDEKLFF TGTGCCAGCAGTTCACCCCCGACAGATGAAAAACTGTTTTTT
many TRBD1 TRBJ1-1 TRBV5-1 14 CASSSQQGMAKAFF TGCGCCAGCAGCTCCCAACAGGGGATGGCGAAAGCTTTCTTT
many NA TRBJ2-5 TRBV11-2 13 CASSLALQGTQYF TGTGCCAGCAGCTTGGCCCTGCAAGGAACCCAGTACTTC
many NA TRBJ2-1 TRBV28 16 CASSFISANSYNEQFF TGTGCCAGCAGTTTCATCAGCGCCAATTCGTACAATGAGCAGTTCTTC
NA NA TRBJ1-1 TRBV19 13 CASRQQGNTEAFF TGTGCCAGTAGACAACAGGGGAACACTGAAGCTTTCTTT
NA NA TRBJ1-4 TRBV20-1 13 CSATGGINEKLFF TGCAGTGCCACGGGGGGTATTAATGAAAAACTGTTTTTT
few NA TRBJ2-5 TRBV5-1 11 CASSSDETQYF TGCGCCAGCAGCTCGGATGAGACCCAGTACTTC
many NA TRBJ2-3 TRBV5-1 15 CASSLFYRPTDTQYF TGCGCCAGCAGCTTGTTCTACAGACCCACAGATACGCAGTATTTT
many NA TRBJ1-1 TRBV11-2 14 CASSLGLMNTEAFF TGTGCCAGCAGCTTAGGTTTGATGAACACTGAAGCTTTCTTT
many NA TRBJ2-5 TRBV20-1 11 CSASLRETQYF TGCAGTGCTAGTCTGCGGGAGACCCAGTACTTC
many TRBD2 TRBJ2-3 TRBV6-6 17 CASSYSRTSGGAATQYF TGTGCCAGCAGTTACTCCCGGACTAGCGGGGGGGCCGCTACGCAGTATTTT
NA NA TRBJ1-5 TRBV7-2 15 CASSLSRSSNQPQHF TGTGCCAGCAGCTTAAGCAGGAGTAGCAATCAGCCCCAGCATTTT
many TRBD1 TRBJ1-6 TRBV12-3/TRBV12-4 15 CASSLYWDSSSPLHF TGTGCCAGCAGTTTATATTGGGACAGTTCTTCACCCCTCCACTTT
few TRBD2 TRBJ2-3 TRBV7-9 17 CASSLSIAGGATDTQYF TGTGCCAGCAGCTTATCCATAGCGGGGGGCGCCACAGATACGCAGTATTTT
many TRBD2 TRBJ2-5 TRBV2 12 CASEAGEETQYF TGTGCCAGCGAAGCGGGGGAAGAGACCCAGTACTTC
NA NA TRBJ1-4 TRBV20-1 16 CSAREGRLSTNEKLFF TGCAGTGCTAGAGAGGGCCGGCTGTCAACTAATGAAAAACTGTTTTTT
few TRBD2 TRBJ2-3 TRBV27 14 CASSWGGSTDTQYF TGTGCCAGCAGTTGGGGGGGAAGCACAGATACGCAGTATTTT
many NA TRBJ2-1 TRBV11-1 16 CASSLGFGGAYNEQFF TGTGCCAGCAGCTTAGGCTTCGGGGGTGCATACAATGAGCAGTTCTTC
NA NA TRBJ1-2 TRBV9 16 CASSVEGQGDNYGYTF TGTGCCAGCAGCGTAGAGGGGCAGGGAGATAACTATGGCTACACCTTC
NA NA TRBJ1-1 TRBV29-1 13 CGVEGSRGGEAFF TGCGGCGTTGAAGGTAGTAGGGGCGGGGAAGCTTTCTTT
many NA TRBJ2-3 TRBV3-1 15 CASSQDLFLTDTQYF TGTGCCAGCAGCCAAGATCTGTTCTTGACAGATACGCAGTATTTT
many TRBD2 TRBJ2-7 TRBV28 16 CASSLVGREGRHEQYF TGTGCCAGCAGTTTAGTCGGGCGGGAGGGCCGCCACGAGCAGTACTTC